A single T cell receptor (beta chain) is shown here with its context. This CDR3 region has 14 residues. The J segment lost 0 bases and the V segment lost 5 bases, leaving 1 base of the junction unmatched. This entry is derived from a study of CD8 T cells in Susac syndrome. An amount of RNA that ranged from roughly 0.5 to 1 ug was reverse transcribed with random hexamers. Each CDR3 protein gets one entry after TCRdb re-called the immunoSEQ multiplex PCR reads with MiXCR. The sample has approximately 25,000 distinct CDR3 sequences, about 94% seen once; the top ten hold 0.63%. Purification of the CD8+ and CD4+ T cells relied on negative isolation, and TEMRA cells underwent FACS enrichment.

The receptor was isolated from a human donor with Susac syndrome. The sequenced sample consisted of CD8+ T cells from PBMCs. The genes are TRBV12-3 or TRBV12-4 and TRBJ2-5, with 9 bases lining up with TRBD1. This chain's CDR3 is CASSRTGDQETQYF. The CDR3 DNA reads TGTGCCAGCAGTAGGACAGGGGACCAAGAGACCCAGTACTTC.